This T cell receptor (beta chain) is from a study of patients and donors after allogeneic stem cell transplantation. Per germline, CDR1 MNHEY and CDR2 SVGAGI. Trimming removed 0 bases at V and 2 bases at J, with 14 bases between. The CDR3 runs 16 residues. Each CDR3 protein is one row after TCRdb ran MiXCR on the RT-PCR reads. The sample records approximately 430,000 distinct CDR3 sequences, around 16% being singletons. The source material was blood, either unsorted or a sorted T cell fraction (not recorded which). This sequence originates from a human donor who was either an allogeneic HSCT recipient or a stem cell or donor lymphocyte infusion donor (not recorded which). It is not recorded whose cells these are; they may come from a transplant donor. This rearrangement joins TRBV6-5 to TRBJ2-7, with D uncertain. CDR3 in amino acids: CASSYSPAGRTYEQYF. In nucleotides, the CDR3 is TGTGCCAGCAGTTACTCGCCGGCAGGACGCACCTACGAGCAGTACTTC.